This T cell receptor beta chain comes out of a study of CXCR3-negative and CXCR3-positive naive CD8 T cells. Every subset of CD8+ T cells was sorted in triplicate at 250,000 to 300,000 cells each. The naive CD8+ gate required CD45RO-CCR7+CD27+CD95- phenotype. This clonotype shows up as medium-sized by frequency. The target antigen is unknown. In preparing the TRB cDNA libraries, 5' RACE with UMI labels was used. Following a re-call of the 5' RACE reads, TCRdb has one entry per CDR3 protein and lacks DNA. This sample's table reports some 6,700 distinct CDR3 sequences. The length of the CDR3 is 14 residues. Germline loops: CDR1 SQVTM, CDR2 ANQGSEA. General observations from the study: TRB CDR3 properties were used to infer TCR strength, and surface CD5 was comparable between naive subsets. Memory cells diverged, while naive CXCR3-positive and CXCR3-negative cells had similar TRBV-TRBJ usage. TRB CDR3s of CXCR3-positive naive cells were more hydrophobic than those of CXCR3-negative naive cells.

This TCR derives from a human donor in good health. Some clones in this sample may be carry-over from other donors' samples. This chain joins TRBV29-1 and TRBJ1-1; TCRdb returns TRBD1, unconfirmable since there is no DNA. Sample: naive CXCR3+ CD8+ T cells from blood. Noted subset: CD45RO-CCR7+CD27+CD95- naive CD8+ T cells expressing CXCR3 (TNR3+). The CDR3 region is CSASGTRSDNEAFF.